This TCR beta chain came from a study of shared clonotypes between healthy human individuals (dated by TCRdb to between 2020 and 2021). Describing the broader study: A couple of women and a few men aged 18 to 49 years were included in the cohort. For each donor, CD4 naive and CD4 memory were each given three plates, CD8 naive was given two plates, and CD8 memory was given one plate. Blood TCR repertoires of five healthy adults were deeply sequenced to estimate repertoire size and the extent of clonotype sharing between individuals. To increase sequencing depth and limit assay-specific biases, TCR repertoire library preparation and sequencing were carried out by different laboratories using diverse techniques. Between about 0.9 and 9 billion PBMCs per donor were obtained by leukapheresis.

Using the deep immunoSEQ assay, multiplex PCR amplified TCR CDR3 regions from genomic DNA. Extracted genomic DNA from each cell subset was distributed evenly across all wells of several immunoSEQ 96-well plates, and each plate was treated as a replicate. For sorted subsets, approximately 210 ng of genomic DNA, equivalent to about 30,000 T cell genomes, went into each replicate PCR. The purified libraries were quantified using a Qubit 3.0 fluorometer, sized with a Bioanalyzer 2100, and then quantified again using the KAPA Library Quantification kit. Each immunoSEQ 96-well plate was sequenced on its own single-read 150-cycle Illumina NextSeq 550 flow cell. Turning to the authors' computational methods: Because only junctional sequences without quality scores were contained in the immunoSEQ output, filtering matching that applied to full-length reads could not be performed. To assign V/J genes and CDR3, sequences were annotated using PyIR, a Python wrapper for IgBLAST v1.9, with IMGT germline references. Reads with weak V/J assignments (E-value above 1e-6), missing CDR3, stop codons, out-of-frame junctions, or ambiguous translated residues were removed. A V3J clonotype was defined by an identical inferred V gene, J gene, and CDR3 amino acid sequence. Percentage overlap between repertoires was computed as shared unique clonotypes divided by the size of the smaller repertoire. Richness of each repertoire was evaluated using RTK rarefaction, the Chao1 estimator, and Recon v2.1 estimates of unobserved clonotypes. For all TCRbeta clonotypes obtained by the gDNA method from several donors, generation probabilities were computed with OLGA. TCRdb provides this immuneACCESS table in a form limited to in-frame rearrangements. Some clones are lacking; in checked studies, under half of them reflect an unresolved V gene, and why the rest are absent is not known. V and J calls and clone size come straight from that table; D and trimming were deduced from the DNA. Within this sample are nearly 750,000 clones, with roughly two thirds of them counted one time only. Under 2% of the sample rests with the top ten.

The V end loses 5 bases and the J end loses 9 bases, and a stretch of 12 bases separates them. From the cysteine through the phenylalanine, the CDR3 covers 12 amino acids. CDR3 DNA is the only sequence kept; it has 36 bases, read in frame from the first base. The germline V gene yields MNHNS for CDR1 and SASEGT for CDR2. The full study reports these points: Even with the large sequencing depth, rarefaction of the sorted-subset datasets indicated that sequencing was incomplete. Sampling was restricted to blood, and TCR repertoires in tissue are likely to differ from TCR repertoires in blood. Because the study included only a small number of donors, the genetic and exposure-history diversity represented was limited. Across several donors, roughly 5.4% of naive CD4, 3% to 4% of naive CD8, under 2.5% of memory CD4, and under 0.45% of memory CD8 clonotypes were shared. Pairwise subsampling indicated that sequencing depth was expected to affect the degree of clonotype sharing among donors. Naive subsets generally had larger estimated clonotype richness than memory subsets did. Clonotypes shared by all four sorted-subset donors showed higher generation probabilities than non-shared clonotypes.

This clone was observed a single time. Its antigen is not yet known. Per-base quality was not reported, and no clone a single base away is much larger than it. Donors were healthy HIV-negative adults with no recently reported acute infections or vaccinations. Only Caucasian adults living in Nashville, Tennessee, USA were represented among the donors. Magnetic negative selection was used to enrich CD4+ T cells, after which naive cells were positively selected on CD45RA and the negative fraction became the memory subset. Blood was obtained by leukapheresis, after which PBMCs were separated by Ficoll-Histopaque density gradient centrifugation and cryopreserved in liquid nitrogen vapor phase. Analytical flow cytometry was used to check the purity and quantity of each magnetically sorted T cell population. Genomic DNA was isolated from each sorted fraction and quantified by UV absorbance on a Nanodrop 2000c.

The source material was memory CD4+ T cells sorted from blood. In the paper's terms, the cell subset or site label means: CD45RA-negative fraction. The chain couples TRBV6-1 to TRBJ2-3; TRBD2 is perhaps the D gene, given 5 matching bases. This sequence originates from a woman aged 30 to 39 in good health. The base sequence is TGTGCCAGCAGTTTCGGGGTAATGACGCAGTATTTT. Translation gives CASSFGVMTQYF.